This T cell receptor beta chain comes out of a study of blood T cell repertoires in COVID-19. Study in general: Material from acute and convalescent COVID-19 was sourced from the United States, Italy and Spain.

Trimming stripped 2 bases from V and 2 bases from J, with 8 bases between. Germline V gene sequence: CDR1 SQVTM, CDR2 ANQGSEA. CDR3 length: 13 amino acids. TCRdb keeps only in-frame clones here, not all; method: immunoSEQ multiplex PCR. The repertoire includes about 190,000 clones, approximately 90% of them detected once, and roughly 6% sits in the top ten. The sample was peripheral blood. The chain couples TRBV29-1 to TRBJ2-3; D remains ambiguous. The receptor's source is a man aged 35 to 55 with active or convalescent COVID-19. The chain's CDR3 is CSVEPYTTDTQYF. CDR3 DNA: TGCAGCGTTGAACCGTACACCACAGATACGCAGTATTTT.